What follows is one TCR beta chain and its context. The target antigen is unknown. The CDR3 has 14 amino acids. Trimming removed 1 base at V and 3 bases at J, with 10 bases between. Germline CDR1 reads SGHRS; CDR2 reads YFSETQ. The data originate from a study of T cells after yellow fever vaccination. Looking at the study overall: Low-cell-number fractions underwent preparation using SMART-Seq v4 Ultra Low Input.

Regarding the study as a whole: Subsequent to the booster, the majority of primary-vaccination clones reappeared (96% CD4, 88% CD8). Although the secondary response was weaker, it peaked faster, at day 5 versus 15. The appearance of a small share of clonotypes in both CD4 and CD8 compartments was observed.

From the 5' RACE reads, TCRdb called clonotypes with MiXCR, one entry per CDR3 protein. The sample lists about 340,000 distinct CDR3 sequences, 3% to 4.5% seen once, with less than 25% in the top ten. This TCR came from a man aged 18 to 29 who received the YFV17D yellow fever vaccine. Here the sequenced sample was PBMCs, taken 5 days after the yellow fever booster vaccination. This chain joins TRBV5-1 and TRBJ1-2; D call uncertain. Here the CDR3 reads CASSLMMQDYGYTF. DNA for the CDR3: TGCGCCAGCAGCTTGATGATGCAGGACTATGGCTACACCTTC.